These 10 T cell receptor beta chains were sequenced from one sample in a study of identical twins. TCRdb re-derived calls from the 5' RACE reads in MiXCR, one entry per CDR3 protein. In the table there are under 300,000 distinct CDR3 sequences, 9.5% to 15% of which are singletons. The sample also formed part of further work on yellow fever vaccine responses in identical twins.

The sample comprised memory (CD45RO+) T cells sorted from blood. These receptor sequences come from a woman younger than 30 in good health.

V gene TRBV28 combines with J gene TRBJ2-1; TRBD1 aligns across 7 bases. There are 15 residues in the CDR3. Trimming at V came to 4 bases and at J to 6 bases, leaving 9 bases not matched to a gene. Germline CDR1 MDHEN, CDR2 SYDVKM. The CDR3, as DNA: TGTGCCAGCAGTTCGACAGGGAATTTGTTCAATGAGCAGTTCTTC. It codes for CASSSTGNLFNEQFF.

The chain recombines TRBV11-2 with TRBJ1-1; D is uncertain. The CDR3 length is 13 residues. V lost 5 bases and J 5 bases, leaving 12 bases between the germline ends. The germline V gene encodes CDR1 SGHAT and CDR2 FQNNGV. The chain's CDR3 is CASSPAQDTEAFF. The CDR3, as DNA: TGTGCCAGCAGCCCCGCGCAGGATACTGAAGCTTTCTTT. The full variable domain, its missing parts supplied by reference TRBV11-2 and TRBJ1-1, is EAGVAQSPRYKIIEKRQSVAFWCNPISGHATLYWYQQILGQGPKLLIQFQNNGVVDDSQLPKDRFSAERLKGVDSTLKIQPAKLEDSAVYLCASSPAQDTEAFFGQGTRLTVV.

This clonotype turned up a few times. A read error may account for a junction end that differs from germline. This chain links TRBV27 with TRBJ1-2, with 10 bases fitting TRBD1. The CDR3 loop spans 15 amino acids. In germline, CDR1 is MNHEY, CDR2 SMNVEV (reference sequence). The CDR3 nucleotides read TGTGCCAGCAGTTTAGATTCGGGACGCGGGACAGGGGTTTCCTTC. The encoded protein is CASSLDSGRGTGVSF.

V gene TRBV20-1 combines with J gene TRBJ1-6; the match to TRBD1 covers 7 bases. J gave up 9 bases and V 5 bases, and 13 bases lay outside the gene matches. In germline, CDR1 is DFQATT, CDR2 SNEGSKA (reference sequence). There are 15 residues in the CDR3. The DNA for the CDR3 is TGCAGTGCTGTTCCTCCCGGGACAGTCACTTCACCCCTCCACTTT. Its translation: CSAVPPGTVTSPLHF.

The table lists this clonotype with many counts. This chain uses TRBV12-3 or TRBV12-4 with TRBJ1-5; the match to TRBD1 covers 11 bases. This CDR3 region has 16 residues. Unmatched junction bases numbered 11, after V lost 4 bases and J lost 9 bases. The CDR3 loop reads CASSWGRGTGGRPQHF. The CDR3, as DNA: TGTGCCAGCAGTTGGGGTCGGGGGACAGGGGGACGGCCCCAGCATTTT.

This clonotype was seen repeatedly, ten times or more. The CDR3 DNA reads TGTGCCAGCAGCTTAGCGGGACAGGGTAACTACGAGCAGTACTTC. Protein: CASSLAGQGNYEQYF. V and J are TRBV11-3 and TRBJ2-7; 9 positions match TRBD1. The J segment lost 3 bases and the V segment lost 1 base, leaving 4 bases of the junction unmatched. CDR1 is SGHNT, CDR2 YENEEA, per germline. The CDR3 extends over 15 amino acids.

The rearrangement uses TRBV7-2 and TRBJ2-1; TRBD2 is a possible D gene (5 bases). Per the germline V gene, CDR1 is SGHTA and CDR2 is FQGNSA. The CDR3 contains 16 residues. V was clipped by 5 bases and J by 0 bases, with 14 bases between them. CDR3 loop: CASSRRAEVSYNEQFF. CDR3 in DNA: TGTGCCAGCAGCCGTCGAGCGGAAGTCTCCTACAATGAGCAGTTCTTC.

This clonotype was seen only a few times. The V and J genes are TRBV19 and TRBJ2-1; D possibly corresponds to TRBD2 (6 bases). The CDR3 has 15 amino acids. The V and J ends lost 3 bases and 8 bases respectively, with 17 bases between them. Germline V gene sequence: CDR1 LNHDA, CDR2 SQIVND (reference sequence). The CDR3 nucleotides read TGTGCCAGTAGTATCCGACTAGTAATTGTCTATGAGCAGTTCTTC. It translates to CASSIRLVIVYEQFF. The variable domain in full, completed from reference TRBV19 and TRBJ2-1, reads DGGITQSPKYLFRKEGQNVTLSCEQNLNHDAMYWYRQDPGQGLRLIYYSQIVNDFQKGDIAEGYSVSREKKESFPLTVTSAQKNPTAFYLCASSIRLVIVYEQFFGPGTRLTVL.

CDR3 bases: TGTGCCAGCAGTCGCGGGGGGAACCAAGAGACCCAGTACTTC. Its protein is CASSRGGNQETQYF. The chain employs TRBV12-3 or TRBV12-4 and TRBJ2-5; 8 bases are a match to TRBD2. Losses at the gene ends were 5 bases for V and 0 bases for J; bases not matched to a gene: 2. The CDR3 extends over 14 amino acids.

This clonotype has at least ten counts. The J gene is TRBJ2-3, the V gene TRBV29-1; the D gene could be TRBD1 or TRBD2 (5 bases each). The CDR3 totals 15 residues. V was pared by 6 bases and J by 0 bases, with 16 bases between. From germline, CDR1 is SQVTM and CDR2 ANQGSEA. The CDR3 spells CSVTRDPASTDTQYF. The CDR3 nucleotides read TGCAGCGTAACCAGGGACCCTGCTAGCACAGATACGCAGTATTTT.